This TCR beta chain was captured in a study of blood T cell repertoires in COVID-19. Study context: From the United States, Italy and Spain came samples of acute and convalescent COVID-19. Sources were T cells, B-cell-depleted T cells, or PBMCs; the material itself was cDNA or gDNA.

Trimming stripped 1 base from V and 3 bases from J, with 10 bases between. The length of the CDR3 is 16 residues. The germline V gene has CDR1 SGHTA and CDR2 FQGNSA. Study processing details: Amplification of reference gene primers provided the estimated nucleated cell counts. Sequencing used immunoSEQ multiplex PCR; TCRdb keeps in-frame clones, though not all of them. The V and J calls and clone size were taken over from that table, and D and trimming were inferred from the DNA. Seen here are more than 95,000 clones, 86% observed once, and the top ten hold 5% to 6%. The receptor was derived from a human donor in a cohort sampled during active COVID-19. This chain joins TRBV7-2 and TRBJ1-6; D call uncertain. The specimen was peripheral blood. The CDR3: CASSLGPADYNSPLHF. The CDR3 DNA reads as TGTGCCAGCAGCTTAGGCCCTGCGGACTATAATTCACCCCTCCACTTT.